This is a list of T cell receptor beta chains from one sample in a study of blood T cell repertoires in COVID-19. TCRdb keeps only in-frame clones here, not all; method: immunoSEQ multiplex PCR. Among 230,000 or so clones listed, about 80% were seen once. Sequencing input: PBMCs or T cells enriched from blood (not recorded which). The source of these receptors is a man between 50 and 59 years old who had recovered from COVID-19. Both conserved end residues are part of each CDR3. The D gene is left open where the match is weak. Some rows mark clone size as missing; the rest say once, few, many or name a class of expanded clone.

j_call,d_call,clone_size,v_call,cdr3_aa,cdr3_nt
TRBJ1-4,.,.,TRBV3-1/TRBV3-2,CASSASRGTGKLFF,TGTGCCAGCAGCGCTTCGAGGGGGACGGGAAAACTGTTTTTT
TRBJ1-2,TRBD1,few,TRBV19,CASSRKQGIHYGYTF,TGTGCCAGTAGCCGTAAACAGGGGATCCACTATGGCTACACCTTC
TRBJ2-5,TRBD2,.,TRBV28,CASSPRLAGEQETQYF,TGTGCCAGCAGTCCCCGACTAGCGGGAGAGCAAGAGACCCAGTACTTC
TRBJ1-5,TRBD1,.,TRBV28,CASRSSKGAWPQHF,TGTGCCAGCAGGTCATCAAAGGGGGCGTGGCCCCAGCATTTT
TRBJ2-5,TRBD2,.,TRBV2,CASSVTSGGPQETQYF,TGTGCCAGCAGTGTAACCAGCGGGGGGCCCCAAGAGACCCAGTACTTC
TRBJ1-3,.,.,TRBV7-7,CASSPGRGTGDTIYF,TGTGCTAGCAGCCCGGGGAGGGGTACGGGAGACACCATATATTTT
TRBJ2-2,.,.,TRBV12-3/TRBV12-4,CASSLGGVGELFF,TGTGCCAGCAGTTTGGGCGGGGTCGGGGAGCTGTTTTTT
TRBJ2-7,.,.,TRBV5-1,CASSWGDGRGNEQYF,TGCGCCAGCAGCTGGGGGGACGGCCGGGGAAACGAGCAGTACTTC
TRBJ2-3,.,once,TRBV7-2,CASSTITAGSRYF,TGTGCCAGCAGCACGATAACAGCGGGTTCAAGGTATTTT
TRBJ2-3,.,.,TRBV25-1,CASSEGGSTDTQYF,TGTGCCAGCAGTGAGGGGGGAAGCACAGATACGCAGTATTTT
TRBJ2-7,TRBD2,.,TRBV19,CASSTSPNSGKGYEQYF,TGTGCCAGTAGTACGTCTCCCAATAGCGGGAAAGGCTACGAGCAGTACTTC
TRBJ1-1,.,.,TRBV19,CASSILRLETEAFF,TGTGCCAGTAGTATCCTCAGATTGGAGACTGAAGCTTTCTTT
TRBJ1-1,TRBD1,few,TRBV7-8,CASSPRQGTTEAFF,TGTGCCAGCAGCCCGCGACAGGGGACCACTGAAGCTTTCTTT
TRBJ1-5,.,.,TRBV9,CASSRIAVDQPQHF,TGTGCCAGCAGCCGCATCGCAGTCGATCAGCCCCAGCATTTT
TRBJ1-6,.,.,TRBV4-3,CASSHRRTYNSPLHF,TGCGCCAGCAGCCATCGACGGACTTATAATTCACCCCTCCACTTT
TRBJ2-5,.,few,TRBV7-8,CASTPRGPQETQYF,TGTGCCAGCACCCCTCGCGGGCCCCAAGAGACCCAGTACTTC
TRBJ1-3,.,.,TRBV6-5,CASTPVVSVRNTIYF,TGTGCCAGCACTCCGGTGGTCTCGGTCCGAAACACCATATATTTT
TRBJ2-3,TRBD2,.,TRBV4-3,CASSMGVLAGAGGADTQYF,TGCGCCAGCAGCATGGGGGTGCTAGCGGGAGCTGGGGGGGCAGATACGCAGTATTTT
TRBJ2-3,TRBD2,.,TRBV7-9,CASSFSSSGGAWDTQYF,TGTGCCAGCAGCTTTTCGTCGAGCGGGGGGGCCTGGGATACGCAGTATTTT
TRBJ1-2,.,.,TRBV12-3/TRBV12-4,CASSSSIGYTF,TGTGCCAGCAGTTCTAGTATTGGCTACACCTTC
TRBJ2-1,.,.,TRBV21-1,CASSFLQGSHNEQFF,TGTGCCAGCAGCTTTTTACAGGGGTCCCACAATGAGCAGTTCTTC
TRBJ2-2,.,.,TRBV9,CASSVRDINTGELFF,TGTGCCAGCAGCGTAAGGGACATTAACACCGGGGAGCTGTTTTTT
TRBJ2-3,.,.,TRBV19,CASSFTDTQYF,TGTGCCAGTAGCTTCACAGATACGCAGTATTTT
TRBJ2-3,TRBD2,.,TRBV4-1,CASSPDFGGGNTQYF,TGCGCCAGCAGCCCCGATTTTGGGGGGGGGAATACGCAGTATTTT